This paragraph reports one T cell receptor beta chain. V lost 2 bases to trimming and J lost 1 base; unmatched junction nucleotides: 5. The germline V gene has CDR1 SGHTA and CDR2 FQGNSA. This CDR3 contains 16 residues. The time point denotes: pre-treatment sample, taken before nivolumab and TIL therapy. The libraries were made with immunoSEQ v3. Repertoires were generated with immunoSEQ multiplex PCR, while TCRdb's copy carries only in-frame clones and drops some. The sample shows more than 45,000 clones, around nine tenths of them seen only once. This sample stems from a study of TIL therapy for anti-PD-1-resistant metastatic lung cancer.

The chain joins TRBV7-2 to TRBJ2-1, with 7 positions matching TRBD2. This specimen was blood, taken at baseline. This clonotype was sampled from a person aged 25 to 85 with non-small cell lung cancer. The CDR3 bases are TGTGCCAGCAGCTTAATACTAGCGAAGTCCTACAATGAGCAGTTCTTC. This encodes CASSLILAKSYNEQFF. Full variable domain (remainder filled in from reference TRBV7-2 and TRBJ2-1): GAGVSQSPSNKVTEKGKDVELRCDPISGHTALYWYRQSLGQGLEFLIYFQGNSAPDKSGLPSDRFSAERTGGSVSTLTIQRTQQEDSAVYLCASSLILAKSYNEQFFGPGTRLTVL.